This T cell receptor beta chain was recorded in a study of T cell repertoires in cytomegalovirus infection. Study as a whole: CMV infection and matching HLA type were both indicated by public TCR beta signatures.

MiXCR, run by TCRdb on the reads, gives a single entry per CDR3 protein. The sample includes some 450,000 distinct CDR3 sequences, 30% to 40% seen only once; the top ten take 12% to 15%. The CDR3 loop spans 18 amino acids. In germline, CDR1 is SGHKS, CDR2 YYEKEE (reference sequence). The junction had 8 bases not matched to a gene; V was cut back by 1 base and J by 0 bases. This rearrangement joins TRBV5-5 to TRBJ2-7; 12 bases agree with TRBD1. The specimen was PBMCs. This clonotype was sampled from a human donor in good health (CMV status not recorded). Some clones in this sample may be carry-over from other donors' samples. In DNA, the CDR3 is TGTGCCAGCAGCTTGAGGGACAGGGGGCCCTTGAGCTCCTACGAGCAGTACTTC. This gives the protein CASSLRDRGPLSSYEQYF.